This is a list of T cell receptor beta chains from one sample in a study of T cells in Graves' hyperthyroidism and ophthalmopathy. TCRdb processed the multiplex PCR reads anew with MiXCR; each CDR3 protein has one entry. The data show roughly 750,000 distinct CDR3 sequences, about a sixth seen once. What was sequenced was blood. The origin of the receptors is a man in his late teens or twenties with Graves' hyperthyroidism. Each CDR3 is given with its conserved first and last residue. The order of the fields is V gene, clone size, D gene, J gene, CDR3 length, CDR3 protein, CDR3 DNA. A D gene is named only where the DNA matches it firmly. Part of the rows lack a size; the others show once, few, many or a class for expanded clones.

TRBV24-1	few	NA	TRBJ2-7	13	CATSDPTSNEQYF	TGTGCCACCAGTGACCCAACTAGTAACGAGCAGTACTTC
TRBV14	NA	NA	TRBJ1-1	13	CASSQDHNTEAFF	TGTGCCAGCAGCCAAGATCATAACACTGAAGCTTTCTTT
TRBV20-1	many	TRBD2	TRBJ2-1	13	CSASYLAGDEQFF	TGCAGTGCTAGTTATCTAGCGGGGGATGAGCAGTTCTTC
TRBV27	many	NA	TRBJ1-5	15	CASSLNRHSNQPQHF	TGTGCCAGCAGTTTAAACAGACATAGCAATCAGCCCCAGCATTTT
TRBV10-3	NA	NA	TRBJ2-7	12	CAIGLGRSEQYF	TGTGCCATTGGACTTGGCCGGTCCGAGCAGTACTTC
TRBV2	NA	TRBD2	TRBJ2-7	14	CASRGTSGIREQYF	TGTGCCAGCAGGGGAACTAGCGGGATTCGCGAGCAGTACTTC
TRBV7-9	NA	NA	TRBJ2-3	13	CASSLVEGGTQYF	TGTGCCAGCAGCTTAGTCGAGGGCGGTACGCAGTATTTT
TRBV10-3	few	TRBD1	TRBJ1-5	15	CAISESGIGGQPQHF	TGTGCCATCAGTGAGTCAGGAATAGGGGGCCAGCCCCAGCATTTT
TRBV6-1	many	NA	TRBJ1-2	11	CASTQSWGYTF	TGTGCCAGCACCCAGTCTTGGGGCTACACCTTC
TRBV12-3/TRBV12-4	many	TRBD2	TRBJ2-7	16	CASSTGTSGGSYEQYF	TGTGCCAGCAGTACTGGGACTAGCGGAGGTTCCTACGAGCAGTACTTC
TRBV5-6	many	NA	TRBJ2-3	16	CASSNRGGTYTDTQYF	TGTGCCAGCAGCAATCGAGGGGGGACGTACACAGATACGCAGTATTTT
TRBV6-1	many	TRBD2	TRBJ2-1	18	CASSAPLTSGSTYNEQFF	TGTGCCAGCAGTGCCCCTTTGACTAGCGGGAGTACCTACAATGAGCAGTTCTTC
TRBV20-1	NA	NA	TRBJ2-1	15	CSARGDSSSYNEQFF	TGCAGTGCTAGGGGGGACTCTAGCTCCTACAATGAGCAGTTCTTC
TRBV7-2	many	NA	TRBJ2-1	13	CASSLAVGHEQFF	TGTGCCAGCAGCTTAGCGGTTGGCCATGAGCAGTTCTTC
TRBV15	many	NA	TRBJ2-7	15	CATSRADQSTYEQYF	TGTGCCACCAGCAGGGCCGACCAATCTACCTACGAGCAGTACTTC
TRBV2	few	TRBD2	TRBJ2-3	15	CASTQTSGSPDTQYF	TGTGCCAGCACTCAGACTAGCGGGAGCCCAGATACGCAGTATTTT
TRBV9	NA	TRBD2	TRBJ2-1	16	CASSVGLAGHYNEQFF	TGTGCCAGCAGCGTAGGACTAGCAGGACACTACAATGAGCAGTTCTTC
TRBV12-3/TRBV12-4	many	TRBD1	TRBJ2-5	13	CASGGGQGEAQYF	TGTGCCAGCGGGGGGGGACAGGGCGAGGCCCAGTACTTC
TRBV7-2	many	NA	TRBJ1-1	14	CASSLGYRDSEAFF	TGTGCCAGCAGCTTAGGGTACAGGGACTCTGAAGCTTTCTTT
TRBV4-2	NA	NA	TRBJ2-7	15	CASSQDLVRNNEQYF	TGTGCCAGCAGCCAAGATTTGGTCAGGAACAACGAGCAGTACTTC
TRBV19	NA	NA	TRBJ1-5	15	CASSIRQYSNQPQHF	TGTGCCAGTAGTATACGCCAGTATAGCAATCAGCCCCAGCATTTT
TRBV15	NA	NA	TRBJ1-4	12	CATSRLNEKLFF	TGTGCCACCAGCAGGTTAAATGAAAAACTGTTTTTT
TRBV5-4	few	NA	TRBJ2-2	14	CASSVGPQDGELFF	TGTGCCAGCAGCGTGGGACCCCAGGACGGGGAGCTGTTTTTT
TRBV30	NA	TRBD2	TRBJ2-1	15	CAWIDRGLAPNEQFF	TGTGCCTGGATTGATAGGGGACTAGCGCCCAATGAGCAGTTCTTC
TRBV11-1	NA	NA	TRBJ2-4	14	CASSIGRAKNIQYF	TGTGCCAGCAGCATAGGGAGGGCCAAAAACATTCAGTACTTC
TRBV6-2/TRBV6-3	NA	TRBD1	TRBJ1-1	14	CASSQDQGVMGAFF	TGTGCCAGCAGTCAAGATCAGGGGGTGATGGGAGCTTTCTTT
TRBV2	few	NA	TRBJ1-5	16	CASPTWEELSNQPQHF	TGTGCCAGCCCTACCTGGGAGGAGCTTAGCAATCAGCCCCAGCATTTT
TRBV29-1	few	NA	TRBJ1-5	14	CSVGAGTSDQPQHF	TGCAGCGTTGGGGCAGGGACTAGCGATCAGCCCCAGCATTTT
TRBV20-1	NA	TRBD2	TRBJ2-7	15	CSARRVAGAYNEQYF	TGCAGTGCTAGACGCGTAGCGGGAGCGTACAATGAGCAGTACTTC
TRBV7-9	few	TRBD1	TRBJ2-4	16	CASSSGTGLAKNIQYF	TGTGCCAGCAGCTCAGGGACAGGACTAGCCAAAAACATTCAGTACTTC
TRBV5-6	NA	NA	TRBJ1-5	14	CASSQLTDNQPQHF	TGTGCCAGCAGCCAATTGACAGACAATCAGCCCCAGCATTTT
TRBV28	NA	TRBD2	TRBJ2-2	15	CASSSSGTSFGELFF	TGTGCCAGCAGTTCCTCCGGGACTAGCTTCGGGGAGCTGTTTTTT
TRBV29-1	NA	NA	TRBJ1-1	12	CSVGAVNTEAFF	TGCAGCGTGGGAGCAGTGAACACTGAAGCTTTCTTT
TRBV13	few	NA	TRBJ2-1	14	CASSYQGKGNEQFF	TGTGCCAGCAGCTATCAGGGAAAAGGCAATGAGCAGTTCTTC
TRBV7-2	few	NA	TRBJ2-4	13	CASSLGQADIQYF	TGTGCCAGCAGCTTAGGACAGGCGGACATTCAGTACTTC
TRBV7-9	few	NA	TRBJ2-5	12	CASSLAPRAQYF	TGTGCCAGCAGCTTAGCCCCAAGAGCCCAGTACTTC
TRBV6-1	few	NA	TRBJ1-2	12	CASSERWYGYTF	TGTGCCAGCAGTGAAAGATGGTATGGCTACACCTTC
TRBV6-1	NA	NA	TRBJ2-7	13	CASIPSTRGEQYF	TGTGCCAGCATTCCAAGTACTAGGGGCGAGCAGTACTTC
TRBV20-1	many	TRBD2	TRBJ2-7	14	CSARIAGSTYEQYF	TGCAGTGCTAGAATAGCGGGTAGCACCTACGAGCAGTACTTC
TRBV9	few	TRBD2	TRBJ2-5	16	CASSVGISGSGETQYF	TGTGCCAGCAGCGTAGGGATTAGCGGGAGTGGGGAGACCCAGTACTTC
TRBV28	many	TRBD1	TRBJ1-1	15	CASPSDRGRDTEAFF	TGTGCCAGCCCCTCGGACAGGGGAAGGGACACTGAAGCTTTCTTT
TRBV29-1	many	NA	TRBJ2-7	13	CSVVGSPSYEQYF	TGCAGCGTTGTAGGGTCGCCTTCCTACGAGCAGTACTTC
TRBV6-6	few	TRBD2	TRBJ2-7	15	CASSYSTSGRGEQYF	TGTGCCAGCAGTTACTCGACTAGCGGGAGGGGAGAGCAGTACTTC
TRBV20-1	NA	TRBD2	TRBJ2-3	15	CSARGLADYIDTQYF	TGCAGTGCTAGGGGGCTAGCGGACTACATAGATACGCAGTATTTT
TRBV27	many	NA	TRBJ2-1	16	CASSLTWTGWNNEQFF	TGTGCCAGCAGTCTTACGTGGACCGGTTGGAACAATGAGCAGTTCTTC
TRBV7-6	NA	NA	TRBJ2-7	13	CASSLQGFDEQYF	TGTGCCAGCAGCTTACAGGGGTTCGACGAGCAGTACTTC
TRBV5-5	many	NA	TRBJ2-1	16	CASSLAWVPLDNEQFF	TGTGCCAGCAGCTTGGCCTGGGTCCCCCTAGACAATGAGCAGTTCTTC
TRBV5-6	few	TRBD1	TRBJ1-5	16	CASSSTTGDSNQPQHF	TGTGCCAGCAGCTCGACGACAGGGGATAGCAATCAGCCCCAGCATTTT
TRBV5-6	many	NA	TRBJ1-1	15	CASSLTTLRDTEAFF	TGTGCCAGCAGCTTGACGACCTTGAGGGACACTGAAGCTTTCTTT
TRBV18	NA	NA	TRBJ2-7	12	CASSPNLNEQYF	TGTGCCAGCTCACCAAATCTCAACGAGCAGTACTTC
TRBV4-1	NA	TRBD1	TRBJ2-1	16	CASSHPMADRHNEQFF	TGCGCCAGCAGCCATCCCATGGCGGACAGGCACAATGAGCAGTTCTTC
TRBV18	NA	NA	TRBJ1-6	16	CASSPRQGIDSPPLHF	TGTGCCAGCTCACCGAGGCAGGGAATCGATAGTCCACCCCTCCACTTT
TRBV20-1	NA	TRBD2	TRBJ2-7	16	CSARDFLAGGVGEQYF	TGCAGTGCTAGAGATTTCCTAGCGGGAGGAGTAGGCGAGCAGTACTTC
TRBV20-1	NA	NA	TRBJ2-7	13	CSAPAGGPSEQYF	TGCAGTGCTCCAGCAGGGGGGCCTTCCGAGCAGTACTTC
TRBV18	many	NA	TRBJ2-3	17	CASSRRITGASTDTQYF	TGTGCCAGCTCACGACGAATCACAGGCGCTAGCACAGATACGCAGTATTTT
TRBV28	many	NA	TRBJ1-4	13	CASSLLDSLKLFF	TGTGCCAGCAGTCTTCTGGACAGTCTCAAACTGTTTTTT
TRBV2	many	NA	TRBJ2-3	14	CASSEGEGTDTQYF	TGTGCCAGCAGTGAAGGGGAAGGTACAGATACGCAGTATTTT
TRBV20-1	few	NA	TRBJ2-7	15	CSARPGTRLSYEQYF	TGCAGTGCGAGGCCCGGGACTCGTCTCTCTTACGAGCAGTACTTC
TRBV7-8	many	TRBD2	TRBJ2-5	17	CASSLVGLAGFEETQYF	TGTGCCAGCAGCTTAGTGGGACTAGCGGGTTTCGAAGAGACCCAGTACTTC
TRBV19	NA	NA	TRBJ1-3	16	CASSIGPRADRGTIYF	TGTGCCAGTAGTATAGGTCCCCGAGCAGACCGTGGGACCATATATTTT